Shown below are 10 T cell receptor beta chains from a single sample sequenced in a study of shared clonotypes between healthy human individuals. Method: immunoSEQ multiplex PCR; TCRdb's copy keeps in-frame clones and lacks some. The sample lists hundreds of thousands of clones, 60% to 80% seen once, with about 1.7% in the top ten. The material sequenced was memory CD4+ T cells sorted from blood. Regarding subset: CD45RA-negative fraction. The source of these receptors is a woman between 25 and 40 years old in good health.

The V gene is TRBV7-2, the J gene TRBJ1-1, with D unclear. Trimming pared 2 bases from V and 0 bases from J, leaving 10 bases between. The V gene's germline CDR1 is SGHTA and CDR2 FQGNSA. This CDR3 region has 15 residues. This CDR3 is CASSLSTGMNTEAFF. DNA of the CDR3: TGTGCCAGCAGCTTATCCACCGGGATGAACACTGAAGCTTTCTTT.

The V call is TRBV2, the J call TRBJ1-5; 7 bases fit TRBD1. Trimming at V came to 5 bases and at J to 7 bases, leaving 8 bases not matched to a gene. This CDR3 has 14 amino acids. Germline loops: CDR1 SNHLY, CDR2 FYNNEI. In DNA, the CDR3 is TGTGCCAGCAGTAGTACAGGGGAGTACCAGCCCCAGCATTTT. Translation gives CASSSTGEYQPQHF.

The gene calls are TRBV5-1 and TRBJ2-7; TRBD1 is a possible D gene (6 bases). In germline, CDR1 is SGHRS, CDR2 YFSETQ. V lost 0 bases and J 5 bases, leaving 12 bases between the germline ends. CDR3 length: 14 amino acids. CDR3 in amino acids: CASSLGTEGDEQYF. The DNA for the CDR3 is TGCGCCAGCAGCTTGGGGACAGAGGGGGACGAGCAGTACTTC.

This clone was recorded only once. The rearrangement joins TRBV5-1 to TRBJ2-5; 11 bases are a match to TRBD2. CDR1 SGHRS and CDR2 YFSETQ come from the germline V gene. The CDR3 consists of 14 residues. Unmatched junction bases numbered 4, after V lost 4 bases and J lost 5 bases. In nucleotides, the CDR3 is TGCGCCAGCAGCAGGACTAGCGGGCCTGAGACCCAGTACTTC. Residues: CASSRTSGPETQYF. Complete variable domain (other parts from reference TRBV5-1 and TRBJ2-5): KAGVTQTPRYLIKTRGQQVTLSCSPISGHRSVSWYQQTPGQGLQFLFEYFSETQRNKGNFPGRFSGRQFSNSRSEMNVSTLELGDSALYLCASSRTSGPETQYFGPGTRLLVL.

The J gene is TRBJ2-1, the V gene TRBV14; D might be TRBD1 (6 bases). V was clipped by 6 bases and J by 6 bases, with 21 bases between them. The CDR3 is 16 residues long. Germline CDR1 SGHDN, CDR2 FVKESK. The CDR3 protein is CASRRTGTNGINEQFF. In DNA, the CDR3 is TGTGCCAGCAGGCGTACCGGGACAAATGGGATCAATGAGCAGTTCTTC.

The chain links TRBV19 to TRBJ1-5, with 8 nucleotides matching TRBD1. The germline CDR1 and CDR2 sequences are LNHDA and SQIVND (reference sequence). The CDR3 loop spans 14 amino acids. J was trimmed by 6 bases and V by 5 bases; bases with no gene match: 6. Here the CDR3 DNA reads TGTGCCAGTAGTTTTACAGGGGGATCTCAGCCCCAGCATTTT. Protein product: CASSFTGGSQPQHF.

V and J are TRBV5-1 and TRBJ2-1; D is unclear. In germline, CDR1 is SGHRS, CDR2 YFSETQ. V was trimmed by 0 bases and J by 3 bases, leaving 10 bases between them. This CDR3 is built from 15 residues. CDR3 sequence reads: CASSLEGFVYNEQFF. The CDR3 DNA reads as TGCGCCAGCAGCTTGGAGGGATTCGTCTACAATGAGCAGTTCTTC.

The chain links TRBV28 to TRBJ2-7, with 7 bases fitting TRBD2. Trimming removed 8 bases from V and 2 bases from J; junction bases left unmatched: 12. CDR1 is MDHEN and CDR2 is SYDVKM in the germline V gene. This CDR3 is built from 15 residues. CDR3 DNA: TGTGCCAGCCTTGGGAGGGGTTTGGGGACCTACGAGCAGTACTTC. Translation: CASLGRGLGTYEQYF.

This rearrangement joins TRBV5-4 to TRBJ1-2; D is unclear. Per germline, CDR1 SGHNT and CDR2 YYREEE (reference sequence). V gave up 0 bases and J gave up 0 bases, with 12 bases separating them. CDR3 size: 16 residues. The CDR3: CASSLGWSATNYGYTF. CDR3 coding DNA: TGTGCCAGCAGCTTGGGGTGGTCAGCGACTAACTATGGCTACACCTTC.

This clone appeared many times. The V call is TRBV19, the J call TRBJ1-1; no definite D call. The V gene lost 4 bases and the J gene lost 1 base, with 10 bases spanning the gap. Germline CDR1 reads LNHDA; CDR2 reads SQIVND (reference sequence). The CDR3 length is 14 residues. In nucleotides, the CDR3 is TGTGCCAGTAGTACCCCCATCACGAACACTGAAGCTTTCTTT. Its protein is CASSTPITNTEAFF.